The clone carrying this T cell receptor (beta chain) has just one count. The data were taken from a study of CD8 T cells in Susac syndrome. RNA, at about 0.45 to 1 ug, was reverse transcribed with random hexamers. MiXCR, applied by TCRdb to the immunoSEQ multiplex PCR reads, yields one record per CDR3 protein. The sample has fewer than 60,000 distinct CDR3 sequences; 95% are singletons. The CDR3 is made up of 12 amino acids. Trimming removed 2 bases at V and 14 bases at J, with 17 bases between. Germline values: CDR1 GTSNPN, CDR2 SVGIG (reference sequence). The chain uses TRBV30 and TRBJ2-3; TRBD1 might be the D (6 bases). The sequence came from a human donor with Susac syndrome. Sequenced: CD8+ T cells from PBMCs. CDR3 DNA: TGTGCCTGGAGTCCGCAAGGGGGACCTGGGTATTTT. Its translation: CAWSPQGGPGYF.